The sequence of this T cell receptor (beta chain) was determined in a study of T cells in narcolepsy. Study-wide context: Healthy controls were enrolled alongside patients with narcolepsy type 1 or type 2. Overall study results and limits: Reportedly, autoreactive clonotypes were serially detected in patients' blood but not controls'. Same-patient CSF and blood CD4+ T cell clonotypes included HCRT-specific and TRIB2-specific autoreactive ones. Some memory CD4+ repertoires had no autoreactive clone sequences.

Germline values: CDR1 SSHAT, CDR2 FNYEAQ (reference sequence). The CDR3 extends over 16 amino acids. V was pared by 5 bases and J by 6 bases, with 7 bases of the junction left unmatched. Remarks on this clone: Its target is not known.

The method was immunoSEQ multiplex PCR; TCRdb's version includes in-frame clones alone and lacks a portion of them. The sample has 28,000 or so clones, around nine tenths seen once. The source of this sequence is a human donor with narcolepsy. V and J are TRBV7-7 and TRBJ2-3, with 14 nucleotides matching TRBD2. The source material was CD45RA- memory CD4+ T cells from PBMCs. This chain's CDR3 is CASSPGLAGAGDTQYF. CDR3 in DNA: TGTGCCAGCAGCCCGGGACTAGCGGGGGCCGGGGATACGCAGTATTTT. The whole variable domain, remainder taken from reference TRBV7-7 and TRBJ2-3, is GAGVSQSPRYKVTKRGQDVTLRCDPISSHATLYWYQQALGQGPEFLTYFNYEAQPDKSGLPSDRFSAERPEGSISTLTIQRTEQRDSAMYRCASSPGLAGAGDTQYFGPGTRLTVL.